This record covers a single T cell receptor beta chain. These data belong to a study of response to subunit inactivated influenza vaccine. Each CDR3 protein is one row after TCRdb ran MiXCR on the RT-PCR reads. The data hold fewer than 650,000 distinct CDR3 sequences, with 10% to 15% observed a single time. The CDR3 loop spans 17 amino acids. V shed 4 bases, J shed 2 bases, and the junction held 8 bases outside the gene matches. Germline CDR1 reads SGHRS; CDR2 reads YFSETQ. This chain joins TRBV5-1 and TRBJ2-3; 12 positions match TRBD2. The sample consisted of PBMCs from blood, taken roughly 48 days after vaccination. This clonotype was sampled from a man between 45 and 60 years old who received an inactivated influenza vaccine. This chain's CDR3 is CASSPRTSGDYTDTQYF. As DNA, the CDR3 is TGCGCCAGCAGCCCTAGGACTAGCGGGGATTACACAGATACGCAGTATTTT.